This entry features one T cell receptor (beta chain) sequence. In this sample, this clonotype turned up a few times. Its antigen target is currently unknown. Per-base qualities were not stored, and no clone one base away is much larger. The time point label corresponds to: sample taken at primary tumor resection. Samples were obtained from 72 patients with early-stage, untreated non-small cell lung cancer from the lung TRACERx cohort. Whole RNA extracted from tumor and nontumor lung tissue, or from cryopreserved PBMC samples, was used for TCR sequencing without cell sorting. Only patients for whom sufficient RNA was available from at least two tumor regions were selected for TCR sequencing. Tumor and adjacent nontumor lung specimens were reviewed by a lung pathologist before selection. The sample originates from a study of spatial heterogeneity in lung cancer (dated 2019 in TCRdb). Broadly, across the study: Beta-chain transcripts were consistently detected in greater numbers than alpha-chain transcripts, which likely reflects a higher abundance of beta-chain transcripts. Nonsynonymous mutation counts, determined by whole-exome sequencing of tumor tissue, were related to TCR repertoire features. In tumor regions, TCR transcript counts showed a strong correlation with a T cell transcriptional module score derived from matched bulk RNA-seq. In the raw uncorrected reads, each unique combination of TCR and UMI appeared more than ten times on average. At surgery, hundreds of tumor regions, 64 matched nontumor lung samples and more than 55 PBMC samples were TCR-sequenced for both alpha and beta chains. In non-small cell lung cancer, the study quantitatively compared TCR alpha and beta repertoires across several tumor regions, matched nontumor lung, and blood.

Library preparation was by 5' RACE. Sequencing was performed on a NextSeq 500. In the TCR library protocol, a unique molecular identifier was attached to each TCR cDNA molecule so that PCR and sequencing errors could be corrected. On the study's bioinformatics: TCR identification, UMI-based error correction and CDR3 extraction were all carried out with Decombinator tools. TCRs above a frequency of 2 per 1,000, corresponding to the top 1% of the tumor frequency distribution, were defined as expanded. Expanded tumor TCRs statistically deemed absent (corrected P<0.05) from at least one tumor region were classed as regional, and all other expanded tumor TCRs were classed as ubiquitous. Renyi diversity was computed with the R vegan package after each repertoire had been subsampled 100 times to 5,000 TCRs. CDR3 similarity networks were constructed using string-kernel similarity of amino acid triplets, with links drawn between CDR3s whose pairwise similarity was above 0.82. Clones were called with MiXCR by TCRdb after fastp trimmed the public reads at Q25, and only in-frame beta chains were retained. Rows with one shared CDR3 protein collapse into an entry with the most common genes and DNA. The V and J calls here are based on TCRdb, not the publication. The sample table shows 13,000 or so distinct CDR3 sequences, and 3% to 4.5% are seen once. Together, the top ten hold 8% to 9% of the sample.

Study-level results and caveats: Estimated TCR-seq coverage of tumor T cells was only around 6.7% for alpha chains and roughly 13% for beta chains. Additional single-cell paired TCR alpha and beta sequencing was considered necessary to confirm, at a functional level, the hypothesis that regional TCRs recognize regional mutations. The number of expanded intratumoral alpha and beta TCRs correlated with the tumor nonsynonymous mutation count. Counts of ubiquitous and regional expanded TCRs correlated with counts of ubiquitous and regional nonsynonymous mutations, respectively.

The CDR3 numbers 12 residues from cysteine through phenylalanine. The retained sequence is limited to the CDR3, 36 bases, with the frame set at the first base. A distance of 7 bases separates the germline ends of V and J, which lose 4 bases and 4 bases respectively. CDR1 and CDR2 are read off the germline V gene (reference sequence) as LGHDT and YNNKEL. The clonotype was recovered from a male donor with early-stage non-small cell lung cancer. The rearrangement joined TRBV3-1 to TRBJ1-2; a confident D gene designation cannot be given. This sample comprised lung tumor tissue, obtained at surgery. The CDR3 protein: CASSLSCYGYTF. The base sequence is TGTGCCAGCAGCCTCTCCTGCTATGGCTACACCTTC.